This T cell receptor beta chain is drawn from a study of blood T cell repertoires in COVID-19. Libraries were prepared by immunoSEQ multiplex PCR; TCRdb keeps only in-frame clonotypes and omits some of them. The sample holds fewer than 200,000 clones, around 79% seen once. The CDR3 extends over 15 amino acids. Looked up from germline, CDR1 is LGHDT and CDR2 is YNNKEL (reference sequence). V was trimmed by 0 bases and J by 5 bases, leaving 11 bases between them. The clonotype comes from a woman aged 70 to 79 with acute or convalescent COVID-19. Specimen: peripheral blood. V usage is TRBV3-1 (or the pseudogene TRBV3-2) and J usage is TRBJ2-1, with D hard to call. The CDR3 coding sequence is TGTGCCAGCAGCCAAGACGAACTGGTTAACAATGAGCAGTTCTTC. The encoded protein is CASSQDELVNNEQFF.